This is a list of T cell receptor beta chains from one sample in a study of cytomegalovirus exposure and HLA in healthy donors. The protocol was immunoSEQ multiplex PCR, while the TCRdb copy is restricted to in-frame clones and leaves out a portion. The data contain more than 250,000 clones, 86% of them singletons. The source material was PBMCs. These TCRs come from a young woman in good health and CMV-seronegative. Each CDR3 is given with its conserved first and last residue. D genes are given only for firm matches. Part of the rows lack a size; the others show once, few, many or a class for expanded clones.

j_gene,abundance,len,d_gene,v_gene,CDR3aa,CDR3nt
TRBJ2-7,once,12,NA,TRBV13,CASSYDSYEQYF,TGTGCCAGCAGTTATGACAGCTACGAGCAGTACTTC
TRBJ2-1,NA,14,NA,TRBV6-5,CASSLASRGNEQFF,TGTGCCAGCAGCCTAGCGTCACGGGGCAATGAGCAGTTCTTC
TRBJ2-5,NA,13,NA,TRBV5-6,CASSLALQETQYF,TGTGCCAGCAGCTTGGCTCTCCAAGAGACCCAGTACTTC
TRBJ1-1,NA,15,NA,TRBV9,CASSVGHSSNTEAFF,TGTGCCAGCAGCGTAGGGCACAGTTCGAACACTGAAGCTTTCTTT
TRBJ2-7,once,14,NA,TRBV6-4,CASSDEAGAYEQYF,TGTGCCAGCAGTGACGAGGCGGGTGCCTACGAGCAGTACTTC
TRBJ2-5,NA,14,TRBD1,TRBV10-3,CAISEWAGGETQYF,TGTGCCATCAGTGAATGGGCAGGGGGAGAGACCCAGTACTTC
TRBJ1-4,NA,15,NA,TRBV6-5,CASSYSGNLQEKLFF,TGTGCCAGCAGTTACTCGGGCAATCTGCAAGAAAAACTGTTTTTT
TRBJ2-2,NA,15,NA,TRBV27,CASSFLVRNTGELFF,TGTGCCAGCAGTTTCCTAGTTAGGAACACCGGGGAGCTGTTTTTT
TRBJ1-4,NA,16,NA,TRBV7-2,CASRIGQQSTNEKLFF,TGTGCCAGCAGGATTGGACAGCAGTCAACTAATGAAAAACTGTTTTTT
TRBJ2-5,NA,17,TRBD2,TRBV9,CASSVGGREGLQETQYF,TGTGCCAGCAGCGTAGGTGGGCGGGAGGGACTACAAGAGACCCAGTACTTC
TRBJ1-5,NA,16,NA,TRBV4-3,CASSRQYGGASFPQHF,TGCGCCAGCAGCCGTCAGTATGGGGGGGCTTCCTTCCCCCAGCATTTT
TRBJ2-2,NA,13,NA,TRBV2,CASNRGGAGELFF,TGTGCCAGCAACCGGGGTGGGGCCGGGGAGCTGTTTTTT
TRBJ2-2,NA,17,TRBD1,TRBV10-3,CAISESLGQGFPGELFF,TGTGCCATCAGTGAGTCGCTTGGACAGGGGTTCCCCGGGGAGCTGTTTTTT
TRBJ2-1,NA,16,TRBD2,TRBV27,CASRKRLAGGGNEQFF,TGTGCCAGCAGGAAGAGACTAGCGGGAGGAGGGAATGAGCAGTTCTTC
TRBJ2-1,NA,17,TRBD2,TRBV27,CASRGVAGTSGFSEQFF,TGTGCCAGCAGAGGGGTGGCCGGGACTAGCGGGTTCAGTGAGCAGTTCTTC
TRBJ1-4,NA,16,NA,TRBV4-3,CASSQDSRMGVEKLFF,TGCGCCAGCAGCCAAGATTCCAGGATGGGAGTGGAAAAACTGTTTTTT
TRBJ1-2,NA,12,TRBD1,TRBV7-2,CASSPTGDGYTF,TGTGCCAGCAGCCCGACAGGGGACGGCTACACCTTC
TRBJ1-1,NA,13,NA,TRBV10-3,CAIRGTPNTEAFF,TGTGCCATCAGAGGGACACCCAACACTGAAGCTTTCTTT
TRBJ2-2,NA,16,NA,TRBV5-1,CASSLAPGEWTGELFF,TGCGCCAGCAGCTTGGCCCCGGGAGAGTGGACCGGGGAGCTGTTTTTT
TRBJ1-5,NA,15,TRBD1,TRBV2,CASSERDREGQPQHF,TGTGCCAGCAGTGAGCGGGACAGGGAGGGACAGCCCCAGCATTTT
TRBJ2-2,NA,16,NA,TRBV29-1,CSASLGSDALSGELFF,TGCAGCGCCTCGCTAGGAAGCGACGCCCTTTCCGGGGAGCTGTTTTTT
TRBJ2-6,NA,21,TRBD1,TRBV19,CASSIGWGQGAGRSGANVLTF,TGTGCCAGTAGTATAGGATGGGGACAGGGGGCAGGGAGGTCTGGGGCCAACGTCCTGACTTTC
TRBJ2-7,NA,15,NA,TRBV28,CASSSGGRGSYEQYF,TGTGCCAGCAGTTCCGGAGGCAGGGGATCCTACGAGCAGTACTTC
TRBJ2-7,NA,14,NA,TRBV6-5,CASSSFILSYEQYF,TGTGCCAGCAGTTCTTTTATTTTATCCTACGAGCAGTACTTC
TRBJ2-7,NA,12,TRBD1,TRBV7-9,CASGGTGSEQYF,TGTGCCAGCGGCGGGACAGGGTCTGAGCAGTACTTC
TRBJ2-1,once,13,NA,TRBV29-1,CSGRSSSYNEQFF,TGCAGCGGTCGATCTAGCTCCTACAATGAGCAGTTCTTC
TRBJ1-2,NA,14,NA,TRBV18,CASSPPAWRYGYTF,TGTGCCAGCTCACCACCAGCCTGGAGATATGGCTACACCTTC
TRBJ2-3,NA,16,TRBD2,TRBV4-3,CASSQHSGTNSDTQYF,TGCGCCAGCAGCCAACACAGCGGGACTAATTCAGATACGCAGTATTTT
TRBJ2-2,once,15,TRBD2,TRBV7-2,CASSTWTRPLGELFF,TGTGCCAGCAGCACCTGGACTAGACCTTTGGGGGAGCTGTTTTTT
TRBJ1-2,NA,15,NA,TRBV27,CASSLADGGVSGYTF,TGTGCCAGCAGTTTAGCCGACGGGGGTGTTAGTGGCTACACCTTC
TRBJ2-7,NA,12,TRBD1,TRBV5-1,CASRDRAYEQYF,TGCGCCAGCCGGGACAGAGCCTACGAGCAGTACTTC
TRBJ1-1,NA,13,TRBD1,TRBV6-5,CASSYGPGGRAFF,TGTGCCAGCAGTTACGGTCCAGGGGGAAGAGCTTTCTTT
TRBJ2-7,NA,15,NA,TRBV2,CASSEPAAGKNEQYF,TGTGCCAGCAGTGAGCCGGCGGCAGGGAAAAACGAGCAGTACTTC
TRBJ2-7,NA,16,TRBD1,TRBV5-1,CASSSTQGAGSYEQYF,TGCGCCAGCAGCTCCACCCAGGGGGCAGGATCCTACGAGCAGTACTTC
TRBJ2-3,NA,16,TRBD2,TRBV28,CASSLTASGSSDTQYF,TGTGCCAGCAGTTTAACGGCTAGCGGGAGCTCAGATACGCAGTATTTT
TRBJ1-3,NA,15,TRBD1,TRBV11-1,CASSSTTGGGNTIYF,TGTGCCAGCAGCTCAACTACAGGGGGCGGAAACACCATATATTTT
TRBJ2-7,NA,16,TRBD1,TRBV5-6,CASSQTRDRPPYEQYF,TGTGCCAGCAGCCAAACCAGGGACAGGCCCCCCTACGAGCAGTACTTC
TRBJ2-5,NA,15,TRBD1,TRBV18,CASSPRQGAFETQYF,TGTGCCAGCTCACCACGGCAGGGGGCTTTCGAGACCCAGTACTTC
TRBJ1-5,NA,18,NA,TRBV2,CASRPLGQQQYSNQPQHF,TGTGCCAGCAGGCCCCTAGGACAGCAACAATATAGCAATCAGCCCCAGCATTTT
TRBJ2-7,NA,14,NA,TRBV25-1,CASSVGHPTYEQYF,TGTGCCAGCAGTGTAGGACACCCCACCTACGAGCAGTACTTC
TRBJ2-1,NA,15,NA,TRBV4-3,CASSQAGGAYNEQFF,TGCGCCAGCAGCCAAGCTGGCGGGGCCTACAATGAGCAGTTCTTC
TRBJ2-1,NA,16,NA,TRBV4-3,CASSQELPGKGNEQFF,TGCGCCAGCAGCCAAGAATTACCCGGGAAGGGCAATGAGCAGTTCTTC
TRBJ2-1,NA,14,NA,TRBV15,CATSRDGFYNEQFF,TGTGCCACCAGCAGAGACGGGTTCTACAATGAGCAGTTCTTC
TRBJ1-3,once,17,NA,TRBV18,CASSPPGRVYSGNTIYF,TGTGCCAGCTCACCACCGGGCAGGGTTTACTCTGGAAACACCATATATTTT
TRBJ2-3,once,16,NA,TRBV7-3,CASSPSVGLPTDTQYF,TGTGCCAGCAGCCCCTCGGTGGGCCTCCCCACAGATACGCAGTATTTT
TRBJ2-7,NA,14,TRBD2,TRBV6-1,CASIGTSEPYEQYF,TGTGCCAGCATAGGGACTAGCGAGCCATACGAGCAGTACTTC
TRBJ2-1,NA,17,TRBD2,TRBV13,CASSLRVTGLAYNEQFF,TGTGCCAGCAGCTTAAGGGTCACGGGACTAGCCTACAATGAGCAGTTCTTC
TRBJ2-7,NA,16,TRBD2,TRBV2,CASSDSGLADAYEQYF,TGTGCCAGCAGTGACTCGGGACTAGCGGATGCCTACGAGCAGTACTTC
TRBJ2-2,once,11,NA,TRBV20-1,CSTFSTGELFF,TGCAGTACCTTTAGCACCGGGGAGCTGTTTTTT
TRBJ2-3,NA,17,TRBD1,TRBV29-1,CSVDSVILTGDTDTQYF,TGCAGCGTTGATTCGGTGATCCTGACAGGGGACACAGATACGCAGTATTTT
TRBJ2-1,NA,15,TRBD2,TRBV4-1,CASSLSGRDGNEQFF,TGCGCCAGCAGCCTTAGCGGGAGGGATGGCAATGAGCAGTTCTTC
TRBJ2-4,once,14,TRBD2,TRBV30,CAWVGLVPKNIQYF,TGTGCCTGGGTAGGACTAGTCCCAAAAAACATTCAGTACTTC
TRBJ1-2,NA,12,NA,TRBV19,CASREGIYGYTF,TGTGCCAGTAGGGAGGGTATCTATGGCTACACCTTC
TRBJ2-1,once,16,TRBD2,TRBV5-1,CASSLASSSGYNEQFF,TGCGCCAGCAGCTTGGCCAGCTCTAGCGGCTACAATGAGCAGTTCTTC
TRBJ2-6,NA,14,NA,TRBV28,CASREGSGANVLTF,TGTGCCAGCAGGGAGGGCTCTGGGGCCAACGTCCTGACTTTC
TRBJ2-7,NA,16,TRBD2,TRBV4-1,CASSQGRLAGGYEQYF,TGCGCCAGCAGCCAAGGCAGACTAGCGGGAGGCTACGAGCAGTACTTC
TRBJ2-6,NA,19,TRBD1,TRBV5-1,CASSLPRGTGTSGANVLTF,TGCGCCAGCAGCCTCCCAAGGGGGACAGGAACCTCTGGGGCCAACGTCCTGACTTTC